A selection of T cell receptor beta chains follows, all from one sample in a study of blood T cell repertoires in COVID-19. The assay was immunoSEQ multiplex PCR, and TCRdb's table has in-frame clones only and misses some. The data hold under 150,000 clones, with roughly 85% observed a single time. The specimen sequenced was peripheral blood. The receptors stem from a human donor in a cohort sampled during active COVID-19. CDR3s include the opening cysteine and the closing phenylalanine or tryptophan. A D gene is named only where the DNA matches it firmly. Clone sizes are given selectively: once, few, many, or a class where the clone is expanded.

.	TRBV19	TRBJ1-2	TRBD1	CASSTTGTGISGYTF	TGTGCCAGTAGTACGACCGGGACAGGGATCAGCGGCTACACCTTC
.	TRBV6-2/TRBV6-3	TRBJ1-2	TRBD1	CASSYTELRRQGAGYTF	TGTGCCAGCAGTTACACCGAACTCCGCCGACAGGGGGCTGGCTACACCTTC
many	TRBV30	TRBJ1-6	TRBD1	CAWSVGTGFFSSPLHF	TGTGCCTGGAGTGTAGGGACAGGGTTTTTCAGTTCACCCCTCCACTTT
.	TRBV7-2	TRBJ1-2	TRBD1	CASSLAGTGNYGYTF	TGTGCCAGCAGCTTAGCGGGGACAGGGAACTATGGCTACACCTTC
few	TRBV7-9	TRBJ2-1	TRBD1	CASSLPQGANEQFF	TGTGCCAGCAGCTTACCCCAGGGGGCGAATGAGCAGTTCTTC
.	TRBV6-5	TRBJ1-2	.	CASRGLRGYTF	TGTGCCAGCAGGGGTTTGAGGGGCTACACCTTC
.	TRBV2	TRBJ2-5	.	CASSESTEVETQYF	TGTGCCAGCAGTGAATCGACAGAAGTAGAGACCCAGTACTTC
.	TRBV5-5	TRBJ1-6	.	CASSLEFRETNSPLHF	TGTGCCAGCAGCTTGGAGTTTCGGGAGACCAATTCACCCCTCCACTTT
.	TRBV5-1	TRBJ1-4	.	CASARATNEKLFF	TGCGCCAGCGCCAGGGCAACTAATGAAAAACTGTTTTTT
once	TRBV7-2	TRBJ2-7	TRBD2	CASSSASSGGSSYEQYF	TGTGCCAGCAGCTCCGCTTCCAGCGGGGGTAGCTCCTACGAGCAGTACTTC
.	TRBV9	TRBJ1-3	.	CASSARGAGNTIYF	TGTGCCAGCAGCGCGCGGGGGGCTGGAAACACCATATATTTT
.	TRBV2	TRBJ2-2	.	CASTVTGELFF	TGTGCCAGCACAGTCACCGGGGAGCTGTTTTTT
once	TRBV2	TRBJ1-4	TRBD1	CASKRDRGSNEKLFF	TGTGCCAGCAAGCGGGACAGGGGTTCTAATGAAAAACTGTTTTTT
once	TRBV2	TRBJ1-2	.	CASSVQISNYGYTF	TGTGCCAGCAGTGTTCAGATTTCTAACTATGGCTACACCTTC
.	TRBV3-1/TRBV3-2	TRBJ2-3	TRBD2	CASSPGLELGTDTQYF	TGTGCCAGCAGCCCCGGACTAGAACTCGGCACAGATACGCAGTATTTT
.	TRBV19	TRBJ1-6	.	CASSIAVNSPLHF	TGTGCCAGTAGTATTGCGGTGAATTCACCCCTCCACTTT
once	TRBV19	TRBJ1-2	.	CASRRGSGYTF	TGTGCCAGTAGAAGAGGGAGCGGCTACACCTTC
.	TRBV5-1	TRBJ2-3	TRBD2	CASSSFQRGGTDTQYF	TGCGCCAGCAGCTCTTTTCAGCGGGGGGGCACAGATACGCAGTATTTT
.	TRBV5-1	TRBJ1-6	.	CASSLGAGGSYNSPLHF	TGCGCCAGCAGCTTGGGGGCGGGAGGCTCCTATAATTCACCCCTCCACTTT
once	TRBV7-2	TRBJ1-4	.	CASSLDGHNEKLFF	TGTGCCAGCAGCTTAGACGGTCATAATGAAAAACTGTTTTTT
.	TRBV10-3	TRBJ1-1	.	CATFSAGGKKVAFF	TGTGCCACTTTTTCGGCCGGAGGGAAAAAGGTGGCTTTCTTT
.	TRBV7-2	TRBJ2-3	.	CASSSFRGADTQYF	TGTGCCAGCAGCTCCTTCAGGGGGGCAGATACGCAGTATTTT
.	TRBV6-4	TRBJ2-1	TRBD2	CASSEASGGAYNEQFF	TGTGCCAGCAGTGAGGCTAGCGGGGGGGCCTACAATGAGCAGTTCTTC
.	TRBV5-1	TRBJ2-5	.	CASSQAPSRQETQYF	TGCGCCAGCAGCCAAGCTCCTAGTCGCCAAGAGACCCAGTACTTC
.	TRBV9	TRBJ2-4	.	CASSSDPGGRENIQYF	TGTGCCAGCAGCTCAGACCCGGGGGGCCGTGAAAACATTCAGTACTTC
once	TRBV19	TRBJ1-3	.	CASSNPGNRVGTGNTIYF	TGTGCCAGTAGTAACCCCGGGAACAGGGTTGGAACTGGAAACACCATATATTTT
.	TRBV5-1	TRBJ2-5	.	CASSLSGSVEETQYF	TGCGCCAGCAGCTTGTCAGGGTCAGTCGAAGAGACCCAGTACTTC
.	TRBV6-2/TRBV6-3	TRBJ2-5	TRBD2	CASSSPLAGDQETQYF	TGTGCCAGCAGTTCCCCTCTAGCGGGGGACCAAGAGACCCAGTACTTC
.	TRBV24-1	TRBJ2-5	TRBD1	CATSDPDRVGETQYF	TGTGCCACCAGTGACCCGGACAGGGTGGGAGAGACCCAGTACTTC
.	TRBV30	TRBJ1-3	TRBD1	CAWSRTGQVANTIYF	TGTGCCTGGAGCCGTACGGGACAGGTCGCAAACACCATATATTTT
.	TRBV4-3	TRBJ1-4	.	CASSQDGRGSEKLFF	TGCGCCAGCAGCCAAGATGGCAGGGGAAGCGAAAAACTGTTTTTT
once	TRBV29-1	TRBJ2-2	.	CSVEFISERELFF	TGCAGCGTTGAGTTCATTAGCGAGAGGGAGCTGTTTTTT
.	TRBV6-5	TRBJ2-5	.	CASRDRGFGETQYF	TGTGCCAGCAGAGACCGGGGTTTCGGGGAGACCCAGTACTTC
few	TRBV27	TRBJ2-3	.	CASSQPITSTDTQYF	TGTGCCAGCAGTCAACCAATTACTAGCACAGATACGCAGTATTTT
.	TRBV2	TRBJ2-1	TRBD2	CASSAWGRTTMGLAGLNEQFF	TGTGCCAGCAGTGCGTGGGGACGGACAACCATGGGACTAGCGGGCCTCAATGAGCAGTTCTTC
.	TRBV3-1/TRBV3-2	TRBJ2-6	.	CASSVQGSRANVLTF	TGTGCCAGCAGCGTCCAGGGTAGTAGGGCCAACGTCCTGACTTTC
.	TRBV6-5	TRBJ1-1	.	CASSYSGGAAQRAFF	TGTGCCAGCAGTTACTCCGGGGGTGCGGCTCAGCGGGCTTTCTTT